This TCR beta chain derives from a study of blood T cell repertoires in COVID-19 (dated by TCRdb to 2020 to 2022). Background on the whole study: The collaborator samples originated in the United States, Italy and Spain and spanned the acute and convalescent phases of COVID-19. The samples were drawn from the first 160 participants of the ongoing ImmuneRACE study and from 950 to 1,500 subjects provided by 6 global collaborators. Subjects who had been exposed to COVID-19, were actively infected with it, or had recovered from it provided the deeply sampled blood TCRbeta repertoires that made up the dataset. A de-identified subject ID, COVID-19 status, age in years and sex were almost always included in the sample metadata. The repertoires were released in a freely available public database meant as a resource for research on the immune response to SARS-CoV-2. The material from the prospective study consisted of cDNA or gDNA derived from T cells, B-cell-depleted T cells, or PBMCs. Where available, HLA class I and class II types were obtained from metadata supplied by the sample provider rather than from assay-based typing.

TCRbeta CDR3 regions were amplified from genomic DNA by means of the immunoSEQ Assay, a bias-controlled multiplex PCR. The original methods were these. The number of nucleated cells in each sample was estimated by amplification of reference gene primers within the assay. To quantify the absolute abundance of each unique TCRbeta CDR3 rearrangement, sequence reads were collapsed and filtered. For each sample, productive Simpson clonality was calculated by taking the square root of Simpson's diversity index across productive rearrangements. TCRdb re-hosts the immuneACCESS table, in-frame sequences only. Its copies lack some clones; in the studies checked, an unresolved V gene accounts for under half of them, and the cause for the rest is not known. That table supplies the V and J calls and clone size; D and trimming were determined from the DNA. The sample data list approximately 280,000 clones, and 75% to 85% of these were observed just once. 5% to 6.5% of the sample rests with the top ten.

Results and caveats for the whole study, not just this receptor: How much clinical and demographic metadata was included differed by source and by participant, and the metadata was provided uncurated.

A note on this clone: Its antigen specificity is not known. Base qualities were left out, and no much larger clone turns up one base away.

Taken from cysteine to phenylalanine, the CDR3 has 14 residues. Only the CDR3 DNA stays, 42 bases, in frame from base 1. From the germline V gene, CDR1 is SNHLY and CDR2 is FYNNEI. V is clipped by 6 bases and J by 4 bases, and the sequence between their germline boundaries is 15 bases long. The collaborating institutions used their own protocols to collect whole blood in K2EDTA tubes. Collaborator samples were shipped for TCRbeta analysis as frozen whole blood, isolated PBMCs, or DNA extracted from either sample type. This sequence uses TRBV2 and TRBJ1-1; TRBD1 might be the D gene, on 5 matching bases. The clonotype was recovered from a man in his fifties with active or convalescent COVID-19. The sequencing input was peripheral blood. DNA sequence: TGTGCCAGCAGGAGATCCGGTAGGGGCACTGAAGCTTTCTTT. It translates to CASRRSGRGTEAFF.